This T cell receptor beta chain comes out of a study of Ad26.COV2.S vaccination and SARS-CoV-2 variants. Overall study: Once or twice, 56 days apart, Ad26.COV2.S was delivered intramuscularly.

Treatment given: approximately 18 received Ad26.COV2.S at low or high dose, single or two shots; several received placebo; per-sample allocation not given. It was on day 63 after the first vaccine or placebo injection that samples were taken. V was pared by 8 bases and J by 1 base, with 4 bases of the junction left unmatched. This CDR3 contains 13 residues. Per germline, CDR1 MNHNY and CDR2 SVGAGI (reference sequence). Whole-study results and caveats: The placebo group had lower spike-specific TCR breadth than the vaccine recipients did.

Regarding this clone: Its antigen is currently unknown.

Sequencing used immunoSEQ multiplex PCR; TCRdb keeps in-frame clones, though not all of them. The sample has approximately 480,000 clones; roughly 85% are singletons. The specimen was peripheral blood, collected in a trial of Ad26.COV2.S vaccine versus placebo. This sequence originates from a person between 18 and 60 years old who received the Ad26.COV2.S COVID-19 vaccine or a placebo. The chain carries TRBV6-6 and TRBJ2-5; 7 bases map to TRBD2. In nucleotides, the CDR3 is TGTGCCAGCTCGCGCGGGGGCCAAGAGACCCAGTACTTC. This codes for CASSRGGQETQYF.